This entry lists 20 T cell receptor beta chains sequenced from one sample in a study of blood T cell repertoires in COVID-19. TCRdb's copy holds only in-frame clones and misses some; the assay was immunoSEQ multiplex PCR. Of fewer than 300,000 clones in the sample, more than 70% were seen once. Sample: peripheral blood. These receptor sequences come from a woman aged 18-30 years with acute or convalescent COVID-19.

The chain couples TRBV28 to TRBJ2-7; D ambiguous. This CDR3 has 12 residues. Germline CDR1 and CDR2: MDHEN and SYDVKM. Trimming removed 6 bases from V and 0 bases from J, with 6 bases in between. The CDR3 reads CASSSSSYEQYF. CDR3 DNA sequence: TGTGCCAGCAGCTCCTCCTCCTACGAGCAGTACTTC.

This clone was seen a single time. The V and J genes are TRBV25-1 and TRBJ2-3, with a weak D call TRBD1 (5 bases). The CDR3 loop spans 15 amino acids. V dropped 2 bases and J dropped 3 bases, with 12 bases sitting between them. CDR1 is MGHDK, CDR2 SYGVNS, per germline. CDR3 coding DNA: TGTGCCAGCAGTGAAAGGCCAGGGTCTACAGATACGCAGTATTTT. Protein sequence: CASSERPGSTDTQYF.

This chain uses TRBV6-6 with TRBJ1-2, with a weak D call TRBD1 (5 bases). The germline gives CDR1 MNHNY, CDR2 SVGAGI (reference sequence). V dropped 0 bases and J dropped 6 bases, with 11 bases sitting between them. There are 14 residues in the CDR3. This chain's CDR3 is CASSYSGRVDGYTF. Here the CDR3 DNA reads TGTGCCAGCAGTTACTCGGGCAGGGTGGATGGCTACACCTTC.

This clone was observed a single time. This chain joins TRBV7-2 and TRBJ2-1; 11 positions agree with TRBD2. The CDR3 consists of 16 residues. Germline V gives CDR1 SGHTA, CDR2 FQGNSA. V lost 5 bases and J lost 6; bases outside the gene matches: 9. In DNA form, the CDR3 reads TGTGCCAGCAGCGTCCTTACTAGCGGGGGTGGCAATGAGCAGTTCTTC. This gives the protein CASSVLTSGGGNEQFF. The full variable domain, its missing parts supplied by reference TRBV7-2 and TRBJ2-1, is GAGVSQSPSNKVTEKGKDVELRCDPISGHTALYWYRQSLGQGLEFLIYFQGNSAPDKSGLPSDRFSAERTGGSVSTLTIQRTQQEDSAVYLCASSVLTSGGGNEQFFGPGTRLTVL.

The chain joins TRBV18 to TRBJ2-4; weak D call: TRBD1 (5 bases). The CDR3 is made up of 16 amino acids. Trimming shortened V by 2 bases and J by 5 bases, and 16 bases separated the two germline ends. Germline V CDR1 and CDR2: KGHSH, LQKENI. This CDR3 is CASSPGAGQGENIQYF. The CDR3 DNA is TGTGCCAGCTCACCAGGGGCAGGGCAAGGGGAAAACATTCAGTACTTC.

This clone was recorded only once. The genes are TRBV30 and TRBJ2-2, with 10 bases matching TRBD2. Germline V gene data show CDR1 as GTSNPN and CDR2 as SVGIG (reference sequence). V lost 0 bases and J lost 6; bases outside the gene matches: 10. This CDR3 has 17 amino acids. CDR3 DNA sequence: TGTGCCTGGAGTGTACACTCGGGACTAGCGTCCTCCGGGGAGCTGTTTTTT. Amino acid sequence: CAWSVHSGLASSGELFF.

As DNA, the CDR3 is TGTGCCAGCTCACCACTCCCACAGGGGGAGACTGAAGCTTTCTTT. It is translated as CASSPLPQGETEAFF. The genes are TRBV18 and TRBJ1-1; 8 positions match TRBD1. CDR1 and CDR2 from the germline V gene are KGHSH and LQKENI. J was trimmed by 5 bases and V by 1 base; bases with no gene match: 6. This CDR3 has 15 residues.

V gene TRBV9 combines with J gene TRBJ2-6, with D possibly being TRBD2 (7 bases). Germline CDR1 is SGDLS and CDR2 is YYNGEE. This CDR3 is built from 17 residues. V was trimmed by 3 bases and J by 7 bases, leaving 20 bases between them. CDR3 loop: CASSGVLREGVANVLTF. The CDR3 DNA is TGTGCCAGCAGCGGGGTCTTGAGGGAGGGGGTAGCCAACGTCCTGACTTTC.

As DNA, the CDR3 is TGTGCCAGCTCACCATTATGGTCTCGGCAGGGCGCGGCGGAGGAGCAGTTCTTC. This encodes CASSPLWSRQGAAEEQFF. The chain combines TRBV18 with TRBJ2-1, with D perhaps matching TRBD1 (5 bases). There are 18 residues in the CDR3. The germline V gene encodes CDR1 KGHSH and CDR2 LQKENI. V lost 2 bases and J lost 10, with 27 bases in between.

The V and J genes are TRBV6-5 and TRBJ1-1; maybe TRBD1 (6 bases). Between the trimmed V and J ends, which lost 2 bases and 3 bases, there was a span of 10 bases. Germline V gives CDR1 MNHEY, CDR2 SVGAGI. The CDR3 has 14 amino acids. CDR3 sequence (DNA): TGTGCCAGCAGTTACGAACAGGGATACACTGAAGCTTTCTTT. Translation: CASSYEQGYTEAFF.

CDR3 loop: CASSLTVKETQYF. The CDR3 DNA sequence: TGTGCCAGCAGTTTAACAGTAAAAGAGACCCAGTACTTC. This chain links TRBV28 with TRBJ2-5; D not certain. Deletions cut 2 bases from V and 3 bases from J, with 7 bases between. CDR1 MDHEN and CDR2 SYDVKM come from the germline V gene. This CDR3 has 13 amino acids.

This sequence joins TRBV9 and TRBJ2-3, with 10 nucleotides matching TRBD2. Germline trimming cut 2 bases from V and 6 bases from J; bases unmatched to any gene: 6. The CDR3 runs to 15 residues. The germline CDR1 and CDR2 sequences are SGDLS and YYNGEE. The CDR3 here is CASSVASGSFDTQYF. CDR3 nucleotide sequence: TGTGCCAGCAGCGTCGCTAGCGGGAGTTTCGATACGCAGTATTTT.

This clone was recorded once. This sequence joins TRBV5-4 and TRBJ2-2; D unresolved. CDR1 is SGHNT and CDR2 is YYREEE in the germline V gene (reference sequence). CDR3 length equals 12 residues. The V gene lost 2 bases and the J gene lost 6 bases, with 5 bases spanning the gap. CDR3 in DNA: TGTGCCAGCAGCTTTGGCTCCGGGGAGCTGTTTTTT. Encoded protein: CASSFGSGELFF.

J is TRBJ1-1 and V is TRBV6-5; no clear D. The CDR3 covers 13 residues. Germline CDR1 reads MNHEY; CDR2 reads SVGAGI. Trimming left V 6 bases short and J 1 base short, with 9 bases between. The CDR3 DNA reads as TGTGCCAGCAGCCCGTATCCGAACACTGAAGCTTTCTTT. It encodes CASSPYPNTEAFF.

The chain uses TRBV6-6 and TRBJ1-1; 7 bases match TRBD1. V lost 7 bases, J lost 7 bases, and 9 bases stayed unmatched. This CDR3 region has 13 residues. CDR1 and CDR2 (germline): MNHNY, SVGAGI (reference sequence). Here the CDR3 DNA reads TGTGCCAGCATTAAAACCGGGACAGTTGAAGCTTTCTTT. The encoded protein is CASIKTGTVEAFF.

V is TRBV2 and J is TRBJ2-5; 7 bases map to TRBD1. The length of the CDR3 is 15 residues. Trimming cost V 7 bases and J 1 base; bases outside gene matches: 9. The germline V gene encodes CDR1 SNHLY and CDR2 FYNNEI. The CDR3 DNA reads TGTGCCAGCAAAAAAAGGGACAGAGTCCAAGAGACCCAGTACTTC. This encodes CASKKRDRVQETQYF.

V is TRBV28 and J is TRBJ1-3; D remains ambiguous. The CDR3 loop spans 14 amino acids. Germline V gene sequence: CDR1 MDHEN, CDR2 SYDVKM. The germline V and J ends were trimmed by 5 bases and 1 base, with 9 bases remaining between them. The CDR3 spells CASSIAKSGNTIYF. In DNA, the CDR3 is TGTGCCAGCAGTATTGCGAAGTCTGGAAACACCATATATTTT.

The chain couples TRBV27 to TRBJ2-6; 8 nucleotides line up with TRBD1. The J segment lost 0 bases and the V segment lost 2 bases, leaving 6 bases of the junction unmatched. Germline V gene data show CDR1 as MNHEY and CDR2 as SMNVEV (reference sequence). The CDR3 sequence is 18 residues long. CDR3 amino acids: CASSLRQGWGSGANVLTF. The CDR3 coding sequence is TGTGCCAGCAGTTTACGACAGGGGTGGGGCTCTGGGGCCAACGTCCTGACTTTC. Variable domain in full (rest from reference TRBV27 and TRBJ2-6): EAQVTQNPRYLITVTGKKLTVTCSQNMNHEYMSWYRQDPGLGLRQIYYSMNVEVTDKGDVPEGYKVSRKEKRNFPLILESPSPNQTSLYFCASSLRQGWGSGANVLTFGAGSRLTVL.

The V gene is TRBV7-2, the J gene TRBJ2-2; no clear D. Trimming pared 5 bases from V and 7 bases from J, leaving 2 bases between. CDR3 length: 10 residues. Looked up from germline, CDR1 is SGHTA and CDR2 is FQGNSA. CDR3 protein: CASSHGELFF. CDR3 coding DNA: TGTGCCAGCAGCCACGGGGAGCTGTTTTTT.

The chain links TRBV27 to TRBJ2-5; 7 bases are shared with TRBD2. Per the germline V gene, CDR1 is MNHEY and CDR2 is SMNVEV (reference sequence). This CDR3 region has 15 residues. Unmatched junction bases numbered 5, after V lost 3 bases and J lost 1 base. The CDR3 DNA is TGTGCCAGCAGTTTTGCTAGCGGATTCCAAGAGACCCAGTACTTC. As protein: CASSFASGFQETQYF.